This T cell receptor beta chain derives from a study of cytomegalovirus exposure and HLA in healthy donors. The study ran its PCR with 60 Vbeta and 13 Jbeta primers. The repertoire was sequenced with immunoSEQ multiplex PCR; TCRdb's copy has only in-frame clones and lacks some. The repertoire holds 250,000 to 350,000 clones, with 80% to 90% as singletons. The CDR3 loop spans 11 amino acids. V lost 2 bases and J lost 6, with 3 bases in between. CDR1 and CDR2 from the germline V gene are SGHNT and YYREEE (reference sequence). In this sample, this clone turned up once. The sequenced material came from PBMCs. This receptor was identified in a man between 35 and 55 years old in good health and CMV-seropositive. This sequence joins TRBV5-4 and TRBJ2-1; D gene uncertain. CDR3 loop: CASSFVNEQFF. CDR3 DNA: TGTGCCAGCAGCTTCGTCAATGAGCAGTTCTTC.